This T cell receptor (beta chain) originates from a study of T cells in Graves' hyperthyroidism and ophthalmopathy. On the study more broadly: Peripheral blood was drawn at first diagnosis, prior to all treatment. General study findings and limits: Clonotypes that were expanded in thyroid above 0.001 mostly appeared in blood too. Model output signaled ophthalmopathy a median 6.5 months ahead of onset.

A word on this clonotype: Antigen unknown.

V shed 4 bases, J shed 5 bases, and the junction held 10 bases outside the gene matches. The germline V gene encodes CDR1 LNHNV and CDR2 YYDKDF (reference sequence). The CDR3 spans 16 residues. TCR beta CDR3 regions were amplified from RNA. HTBI primers were used for first-round RT-PCR of the TCR CDR3. TCRdb recomputed calls from the multiplex PCR reads with MiXCR, one row per CDR3 protein. The data hold roughly 700,000 distinct CDR3 sequences, with 14% observed a single time. Stability of Graves' hyperthyroidism was defined as absent ophthalmopathy progression within 18 months. Sequencing was carried out using blood. The clonotype originates from a woman aged 18-29 years with Graves' hyperthyroidism. The chain combines TRBV15 with TRBJ2-1; 8 bases are a match to TRBD1. The CDR3, as DNA: TGTGCCACCAGCACAACCGGGACAGGAGGGCACAATGAGCAGTTCTTC. It translates to CATSTTGTGGHNEQFF.